The 24 T cell receptor beta chains presented below share a single source sample, sequenced in a study of spatial heterogeneity in lung cancer. This sample's time point: sample taken at primary tumor resection. The study sequenced unsorted whole RNA from tumor, nontumor lung or frozen PBMC. TCRdb re-called the 5' RACE reads through MiXCR, storing one row per CDR3 protein. Of tens of thousands of distinct CDR3 sequences listed, around 5.8% are singletons. The sample consisted of PBMCs, taken at surgery. The source is a male donor with early-stage non-small cell lung cancer.

This clonotype has a handful of counts. The chain combines TRBV20-1 with TRBJ2-1; 11 bases are a match to TRBD2. This CDR3 has 14 amino acids. J was trimmed by 9 bases and V by 6 bases; bases with no gene match: 10. CDR1 DFQATT and CDR2 SNEGSKA come from the germline V gene (reference sequence). CDR3 region: CSADPGTSGFEQFF. In DNA form, the CDR3 reads TGCAGTGCCGATCCCGGGACTAGCGGATTTGAGCAGTTCTTC.

This chain connects TRBV6-1 to TRBJ2-2, with 9 nucleotides matching TRBD1. V was pared by 5 bases and J by 4 bases, with 5 bases of the junction left unmatched. Germline V gene lookup returns CDR1 MNHNS and CDR2 SASEGT. The CDR3 totals 15 residues. Here the CDR3 DNA reads TGTGCCAGCAGTTCCCCGACAGGGGGCACCGGGGAGCTGTTTTTT. It translates to CASSSPTGGTGELFF.

This clonotype was seen repeatedly, ten times or more. The chain combines TRBV6-2 or TRBV6-3 with TRBJ2-2, with 10 bases matching TRBD2. This CDR3 contains 21 residues. V shed 2 bases and J 4 bases; nucleotides not matched to a gene: 19. Germline loops: CDR1 MNHEY, CDR2 SVGEGT. The CDR3 coding sequence is TGTGCCAGCAGTTACCCACGGATGTCTAGCGGGAGAGGTTTTGGCACCGGGGAGCTGTTTTTT. It yields the protein CASSYPRMSSGRGFGTGELFF.

This clonotype appeared many times. The rearrangement uses TRBV29-1 and TRBJ2-2; no clear D. The CDR3 is 15 amino acids. V was cut by 1 base and J by 1 base, with 10 bases left in between. Germline V gene lookup returns CDR1 SQVTM and CDR2 ANQGSEA. The CDR3 DNA reads as TGCAGCGTTGAAGTAGGGCAGATGAACACCGGGGAGCTGTTTTTT. Its protein product is CSVEVGQMNTGELFF.

This clonotype was seen many times. The chain employs TRBV7-2 and TRBJ2-3; D gene uncertain. CDR1 and CDR2 (germline): SGHTA, FQGNSA. Trimming stripped 3 bases from V and 3 bases from J, with 16 bases between. The CDR3 runs 16 residues. The CDR3 DNA follows: TGTGCCAGCAGCTTGCAGCCTGGTCGGGTAACAGATACGCAGTATTTT. Translated: CASSLQPGRVTDTQYF.

This clonotype was found many times. The gene calls are TRBV5-1 and TRBJ2-4; D gene uncertain. Germline assignment: CDR1 SGHRS and CDR2 YFSETQ. CDR3 size: 16 residues. Trimming shortened V by 2 bases and J by 0 bases, and 12 bases separated the two germline ends. The DNA of the CDR3 is TGCGCCAGCAGCTTAGGGAACACTTTAGCCAAAAACATTCAGTACTTC. As protein: CASSLGNTLAKNIQYF.

This clonotype has more than one count but fewer than ten. The V gene is TRBV5-4, the J gene TRBJ2-1; D remains ambiguous. The V end was cut by 4 bases, the J end by 7 bases, with 9 bases between. CDR1 SGHNT and CDR2 YYREEE come from the germline V gene (reference sequence). The CDR3 covers 12 residues. The CDR3 is CASSLVRNEQFF. CDR3 nucleotide sequence: TGTGCCAGCAGCCTGGTACGGAATGAGCAGTTCTTC. The entire variable domain, with the rest obtained from reference TRBV5-4 and TRBJ2-1, is as follows: ETGVTQSPTHLIKTRGQQVTLRCSSQSGHNTVSWYQQALGQGPQFIFQYYREEENGRGNFPPRFSGLQFPNYSSELNVNALELDDSALYLCASSLVRNEQFFGPGTRLTVL.

The table lists this clonotype with a few counts. The chain carries TRBV20-1 and TRBJ1-1, with 7 bases identical to TRBD1. CDR3 length: 13 amino acids. J lost 1 base, V lost 5 bases, and 4 bases had no gene match. Germline values: CDR1 DFQATT, CDR2 SNEGSKA (reference sequence). CDR3 DNA: TGCAGTGCTGGACGACAGGGGAACACTGAAGCTTTCTTT. Translating gives CSAGRQGNTEAFF.

V usage is TRBV14 and J usage is TRBJ1-2; D possibly corresponds to TRBD1 (5 bases). This CDR3 has 15 residues. The V gene lost 1 base and the J gene lost 8 bases, with 17 bases spanning the gap. Germline CDR1 is SGHDN and CDR2 is FVKESK. The CDR3 coding sequence is TGTGCCAGCAGCCAAGTGGGGCTCTTTTCAGGAGGCTACACCTTC. This sequence encodes CASSQVGLFSGGYTF.

This clonotype was recorded at least ten times. The V call is TRBV5-6, the J call TRBJ2-7; 12 bases match TRBD2. Losses at the gene ends were 2 bases for V and 3 bases for J; bases not matched to a gene: 6. Germline assignment: CDR1 SGHDT and CDR2 YYEEEE. This CDR3 contains 16 residues. Here the CDR3 DNA reads TGTGCCAGCAGCTTCGGTGAGGGACTAGCGGGCTACGAGCAGTACTTC. Translating gives CASSFGEGLAGYEQYF.

This clonotype was observed at least ten times. The V gene is TRBV3-1, the J gene TRBJ1-1, with D unresolved. Germline V gives CDR1 LGHDT, CDR2 YNNKEL (reference sequence). V was cut by 3 bases and J by 1 base, with 9 bases left in between. This CDR3 spans 14 amino acids. The CDR3 region has the DNA TGTGCCAGCAGCCAGATTAGTTGGAACACTGAAGCTTTCTTT. Translating gives CASSQISWNTEAFF.

This clonotype has a count of ten or more. CDR3 DNA sequence: TGTGCCAGCAGTTTATCAGGAGGGTACGAGCAGTTCTTC. Its protein is CASSLSGGYEQFF. The V and J genes are TRBV27 and TRBJ2-1; a possible D gene is TRBD2 (6 bases). V was shortened by 0 bases and J by 10 bases, with 10 bases between the two germline ends. The CDR3 extends over 13 amino acids. Germline-derived CDR1 and CDR2 are MNHEY and SMNVEV (reference sequence).

This clonotype was counted ten times or more. The chain carries TRBV27 and TRBJ1-2; the match to TRBD1 covers 7 bases. CDR1 and CDR2 (germline): MNHEY, SMNVEV (reference sequence). This CDR3 is built from 16 residues. V was clipped by 4 bases and J by 0 bases; unmatched bases: 8. This chain's CDR3 is CASSSIRQGTNYGYTF. The CDR3, as DNA: TGTGCCAGCAGTTCGATCCGACAGGGTACTAACTATGGCTACACCTTC.

This clonotype was seen ten or more times. The chain recombines TRBV20-1 with TRBJ1-1; weak D call: TRBD1 (5 bases). The CDR3 sequence is 14 residues long. Germline V gene lookup returns CDR1 DFQATT and CDR2 SNEGSKA (reference sequence). With 0 bases removed from V and 4 bases from J, the gap between germline ends came to 12 bases. The CDR3 sequence is CSARDGGYGTEAFF. The CDR3 DNA reads TGCAGTGCTAGAGATGGGGGATATGGCACTGAAGCTTTCTTT.

This clonotype was seen repeatedly, ten times or more. The V gene is TRBV14, the J gene TRBJ2-2, with a possible D match to TRBD1 (5 bases). The germline V gene has CDR1 SGHDN and CDR2 FVKESK. Trimming stripped 6 bases from V and 2 bases from J, with 13 bases between. This CDR3 has 15 residues. The chain's CDR3 is CASSKIGANTGELFF. The CDR3 DNA reads TGTGCCAGCAGTAAAATAGGGGCCAACACCGGGGAGCTGTTTTTT.

This clonotype was counted many times. The chain carries TRBV6-5 and TRBJ2-2; 9 positions match TRBD1. Germline V CDR1 and CDR2: MNHEY, SVGAGI. Trimming at V came to 7 bases and at J to 0 bases, leaving 3 bases not matched to a gene. CDR3 length equals 15 residues. This CDR3 reads CASTRQGANTGELFF. The CDR3 bases are TGTGCCAGCACGAGACAGGGGGCGAACACCGGGGAGCTGTTTTTT.

The V and J genes are TRBV4-1 and TRBJ2-1, with 9 bases lining up with TRBD1. Germline V gene sequence: CDR1 MGHRA, CDR2 YSYEKL. CDR3 length equals 16 residues. Unmatched junction bases numbered 10, after V lost 1 base and J lost 9 bases. The CDR3 spells CASSQGRTGVPGEQFF. CDR3 coding DNA: TGCGCCAGCAGCCAAGGCCGGACAGGGGTTCCAGGTGAGCAGTTCTTC.

This clonotype was recorded at least ten times. The chain combines TRBV7-9 with TRBJ2-1; 10 nucleotides match TRBD2. The V and J ends lost 6 bases and 3 bases, in that order; junction bases with no gene match: 5. There are 15 residues in the CDR3. Germline assignment: CDR1 SEHNR and CDR2 FQNEAQ (reference sequence). CDR3 DNA: TGTGCCAGCAGGCTTAGCGGGGGGCTCTACAATGAGCAGTTCTTC. This sequence encodes CASRLSGGLYNEQFF.

CDR3 protein: CATSREYETQYF. The CDR3 coding sequence is TGTGCCACCAGCAGAGAGTACGAGACCCAGTACTTC. V and J are TRBV15 and TRBJ2-5; D unresolved. The germline V gene encodes CDR1 LNHNV and CDR2 YYDKDF (reference sequence). Trimming stripped 0 bases from V and 5 bases from J, with 4 bases between. The CDR3 runs to 12 residues.

This clonotype has ten or more counts. The DNA of the CDR3 is TGCAGTGCTGCTTCTAGCAATCAGCCCCAGCATTTT. It is translated as CSAASSNQPQHF. This chain links TRBV20-1 with TRBJ1-5; no firm D call. With 5 bases removed from V and 0 bases from J, the gap between germline ends came to 5 bases. Germline CDR1 is DFQATT and CDR2 is SNEGSKA (reference sequence). This CDR3 has 12 residues.

This clonotype was detected ten times or more. This chain links TRBV7-8 with TRBJ2-5, with D possibly matching TRBD2 (5 bases). Trimming cost V 3 bases and J 9 bases, with 14 bases left between them. Germline CDR1 reads SGHVS; CDR2 reads FQNEAQ. The CDR3 has 13 residues. In DNA, the CDR3 is TGTGCCAGCAGCTTCTGGACTGAGCCGGCCCAGTACTTC. Amino acids: CASSFWTEPAQYF.

In this sample, this clonotype turned up a few times. This chain joins TRBV11-2 and TRBJ2-6; D perhaps matches TRBD2 (6 bases). The V gene lost 4 bases and the J gene lost 2 bases, with 12 bases spanning the gap. Germline V gene sequence: CDR1 SGHAT, CDR2 FQNNGV. The CDR3 is 16 residues long. The CDR3 reads CASSSVGGAGANVLTF. As DNA, the CDR3 is TGTGCCAGCAGCTCCGTCGGAGGGGCTGGGGCCAACGTCCTGACTTTC.

This clonotype has ten or more counts. CDR3 amino acids: CASSPNRGGREKLFF. CDR3 DNA sequence: TGTGCCAGCAGCCCCAACAGGGGAGGCAGGGAAAAACTGTTTTTT. The chain uses TRBV28 and TRBJ1-4; TRBD1 matches at 7 bases. J was trimmed by 8 bases and V by 6 bases; bases with no gene match: 12. In germline, CDR1 is MDHEN, CDR2 SYDVKM. The length of the CDR3 is 15 residues.

The chain joins TRBV12-3 or TRBV12-4 to TRBJ1-4; D unresolved. Trimming pared 4 bases from V and 7 bases from J, leaving 7 bases between. This CDR3 comprises 12 residues. The CDR3 reads CASSSVGEKLFF. For the CDR3, the DNA is TGTGCCAGCAGTTCCGTAGGTGAAAAACTGTTTTTT.